This passage covers 25 T cell receptor beta chains from one sample sequenced in a study of breast tumors, draining lymph nodes, adjacent tissues. Axillary draining lymph nodes of breast cancer patients supplied the node samples. TCRdb re-called the multiplex PCR reads through MiXCR, storing one row per CDR3 protein. The sample lists about 180,000 distinct CDR3 sequences, approximately 30% occurring once. The sample comprised axillary lymph node tissue. The receptor source for this set is a female donor with breast cancer. Some clones in this sample may be carry-over from other donors' samples.

In this sample, this clonotype turned up many times. This rearrangement joins TRBV24-1 to TRBJ1-3; D unclear. Germline CDR1 and CDR2: KGHDR and SFDVKD. V was shortened by 4 bases and J by 9 bases, with 12 bases between the two germline ends. The CDR3 length is 13 residues. The CDR3 loop reads CATSDRTGSTIYF. Here the CDR3 DNA reads TGTGCCACCAGTGACAGGACCGGTTCCACCATATATTTT.

Turning to this clonotype: This could be a read error, since a much larger clone is one nucleotide away. The chain combines TRBV6-1 with TRBJ2-7; a possible D gene is TRBD1 (7 bases). CDR3 size: 13 residues. The ends were cut back, 7 bases at V and 4 bases at J, with 14 bases in the middle. Germline V gives CDR1 MNHNS, CDR2 SASEGT. DNA of the CDR3: TGTGCCAGCAAGCAGGGGGGTCCATACGAGCAGTACTTC. This translates into CASKQGGPYEQYF.

The rearrangement uses TRBV11-1 and TRBJ1-2, with D uncertain. The germline V gene has CDR1 SGHAT and CDR2 FQDESV (reference sequence). The V end was cut by 5 bases, the J end by 8 bases, with 9 bases between. This CDR3 spans 11 amino acids. The CDR3 DNA is TGTGCCAGCAGCCAAAGGGCCGGCTACACCTTC. Translating it yields CASSQRAGYTF.

This clonotype appeared a single time. This chain links TRBV6-1 with TRBJ1-2; D gene unclear. The ends were cut back, 5 bases at V and 2 bases at J, with 12 bases in the middle. Germline V gene sequence: CDR1 MNHNS, CDR2 SASEGT. The CDR3 totals 14 residues. The CDR3 DNA reads as TGTGCCAGCAGTTTAGCGAGGCGGAACTATGGCTACACCTTC. Translation gives CASSLARRNYGYTF.

This clonotype was seen ten or more times. The chain couples TRBV15 to TRBJ1-6; D not certain. Germline loops: CDR1 LNHNV, CDR2 YYDKDF (reference sequence). The CDR3 has 13 amino acids. Trimming pared 3 bases from V and 8 bases from J, leaving 8 bases between. The CDR3 spells CATSSIRDSPLHF. The CDR3 DNA is TGTGCCACCAGCAGCATAAGAGATTCACCCCTCCACTTT.

This clonotype was seen a handful of times. CDR3 sequence: CASSQDYWDRDSGANVLTF. The CDR3 nucleotides read TGCGCCAGCAGCCAAGATTATTGGGACAGGGATTCCGGGGCCAACGTCCTGACTTTC. The genes are TRBV4-3 and TRBJ2-6, with 9 nucleotides matching TRBD1. CDR3 length equals 19 residues. Per the germline V gene, CDR1 is LGHNA and CDR2 is YSLEER. J gave up 4 bases and V 0 bases, and 10 bases lay outside the gene matches.

This clonotype was recorded many times. The rearrangement joins TRBV4-1 to TRBJ1-2, with a weak D call TRBD1 (6 bases). The ends were cut back, 4 bases at V and 7 bases at J, with 16 bases in the middle. The CDR3 extends over 14 amino acids. The germline gives CDR1 MGHRA, CDR2 YSYEKL. The CDR3 coding sequence is TGCGCCAGCAGCCCGGCGGAAGGGGGTTTTGGCTACACCTTC. Residues: CASSPAEGGFGYTF.

The rearrangement links TRBV28 to TRBJ2-7; D may be TRBD1 (6 bases). Germline V gene sequence: CDR1 MDHEN, CDR2 SYDVKM. This CDR3 comprises 14 residues. Trimming took 3 bases from V and 3 from J, leaving 12 bases between them. CDR3 DNA sequence: TGTGCCAGCAGTTTGGTACAGGGAGACTACGAGCAGTACTTC. This sequence encodes CASSLVQGDYEQYF.

The chain is built from TRBV29-1 and TRBJ2-1; 10 bases fit TRBD1. J was trimmed by 3 bases and V by 8 bases; bases with no gene match: 7. The germline gives CDR1 SQVTM, CDR2 ANQGSEA. This CDR3 is 14 amino acids long. DNA for the CDR3: TGCAGCTCGGGGACAGGGGAAATCTACAATGAGCAGTTCTTC. It is translated as CSSGTGEIYNEQFF.

This clonotype has a count of ten or more. J is TRBJ1-1 and V is TRBV7-9; 7 bases map to TRBD1. CDR1 and CDR2 from the germline V gene are SEHNR and FQNEAQ (reference sequence). With 4 bases clipped from V and 3 bases from J, the junction kept 2 bases outside the gene matches. The CDR3 length is 13 residues. Here the CDR3 DNA reads TGTGCCAGCAGCTACGACAGGGACACTGAAGCTTTCTTT. It codes for CASSYDRDTEAFF.

The chain combines TRBV29-1 with TRBJ2-7, with 10 bases fitting TRBD1. This CDR3 has 13 amino acids. J lost 4 bases, V lost 4 bases, and 4 bases had no gene match. Germline V gene lookup returns CDR1 SQVTM and CDR2 ANQGSEA. CDR3 in DNA: TGCAGCGTTGTTGGACAGGGGGGGTACGAGCAGTACTTC. As protein: CSVVGQGGYEQYF.

This clonotype was counted at least ten times. The chain couples TRBV20-1 to TRBJ1-5; D call uncertain. Germline CDR1 DFQATT, CDR2 SNEGSKA (reference sequence). V lost 0 bases to trimming and J lost 4 bases, with 10 bases between them. This CDR3 region has 14 residues. The CDR3 region is CSARDDTRNQPQHF. CDR3 bases: TGCAGTGCTAGAGATGACACTAGAAATCAGCCCCAGCATTTT.

This clonotype has ten or more counts. The chain employs TRBV28 and TRBJ1-3; 7 nucleotides match TRBD1. With 4 bases clipped from V and 0 bases from J, the junction kept 6 bases outside the gene matches. The CDR3 length is 16 residues. In germline, CDR1 is MDHEN, CDR2 SYDVKM. The CDR3, as DNA: TGTGCCAGCAGTTGGGACAGCGTGAGCTCTGGAAACACCATATATTTT. It codes for CASSWDSVSSGNTIYF.

This sequence joins TRBV28 and TRBJ1-5; maybe TRBD1 (5 bases). This CDR3 is 15 amino acids long. Germline V CDR1 and CDR2: MDHEN, SYDVKM. V was shortened by 6 bases and J by 9 bases, with 21 bases between the two germline ends. Here the CDR3 reads CASSPPGRGPGPQHF. CDR3 nucleotides: TGTGCCAGCAGCCCCCCGGGTAGGGGACCGGGGCCCCAGCATTTT.

To note about this clonotype: Since a much larger clone is just one base distant, this may be a read error. The gene calls are TRBV20-1 and TRBJ2-5; D tentatively reads TRBD1 or TRBD2 (5 bases each). The CDR3 contains 14 residues. CDR1 DFQATT and CDR2 SNEGSKA come from the germline V gene (reference sequence). The CDR3 coding sequence is TGCAGTGCTAGAAACCGGGGCTCACAAGCGACCCAGTACTTC. Its protein product is CSARNRGSQATQYF.

The V and J genes are TRBV7-9 and TRBJ1-5; D is possibly TRBD1 (6 bases). CDR1 and CDR2 from the germline V gene are SEHNR and FQNEAQ (reference sequence). This CDR3 is 14 amino acids long. The ends were cut back, 7 bases at V and 2 bases at J, with 12 bases in the middle. This CDR3 reads CASKGGGGNQPQHF. The CDR3, as DNA: TGTGCCAGCAAGGGGGGGGGCGGCAATCAGCCCCAGCATTTT.

This clonotype was seen many times. The chain links TRBV5-8 to TRBJ2-5; D possibly corresponds to TRBD1 (5 bases). This CDR3 comprises 15 residues. The V gene lost 1 base and the J gene lost 4 bases, with 14 bases spanning the gap. Germline V gene data show CDR1 as SGHTS and CDR2 as YDEGEE. For the CDR3, the DNA is TGTGCCAGCAGCTTGCCACAGGCGGCAGGAGAGACCCAGTACTTC. It encodes CASSLPQAAGETQYF.

This clonotype was recorded at least ten times. The chain employs TRBV20-1 and TRBJ2-5; D is possibly TRBD1 (6 bases). The V and J ends lost 1 base and 1 base respectively, with 10 bases between them. The CDR3 extends over 14 amino acids. Germline V lookup: CDR1 DFQATT, CDR2 SNEGSKA (reference sequence). In nucleotides, the CDR3 is TGCAGTGCTAGAGGCTGGACAGCCCAAGAGACCCAGTACTTC. This encodes CSARGWTAQETQYF.

The chain's CDR3 is CAISVLNGSSYNEQYF. Here the CDR3 DNA reads TGTGCCATCAGTGTCTTGAATGGTAGCTCCTACAATGAGCAGTATTTT. This rearrangement joins TRBV10-3 to TRBJ2-3; D not certain. V was pared by 4 bases and J by 11 bases, with 25 bases between. This CDR3 is built from 16 residues. Germline V gene data show CDR1 as ENHRY and CDR2 as SYGVKD.

This clonotype was detected once. The V gene is TRBV7-7, the J gene TRBJ1-2, with D tentatively TRBD1 (5 bases). Germline lookup yields CDR1 SSHAT and CDR2 FNYEAQ (reference sequence). The CDR3 contains 14 residues. CDR3 DNA sequence: TGTGCTAGACATCCCGGGAGGGGCGGACTGGGCTACACCTTC. This codes for CARHPGRGGLGYTF.

The chain links TRBV6-5 to TRBJ2-1; 15 bases are a match to TRBD2. This CDR3 is 16 amino acids long. Unmatched junction bases numbered 5, after V lost 4 bases and J lost 7 bases. Germline loops: CDR1 MNHEY, CDR2 SVGAGI. The CDR3 spells CASSWTSGRAVNEQFF. CDR3 in DNA: TGTGCCAGCAGTTGGACTAGCGGGAGGGCCGTGAATGAGCAGTTCTTC.

Points on this clonotype: Being one base from a much bigger clone, this may be a read error. V and J are TRBV3-1 and TRBJ1-2; no reliable D call. Germline CDR1 reads LGHDT; CDR2 reads YNNKEL (reference sequence). CDR3 length equals 14 residues. The CDR3 DNA follows: TGTGCCAGCAGCCCGTCAGCATTCTTCTATGGCTGCACCTTC. This sequence encodes CASSPSAFFYGCTF. The whole variable domain, remainder taken from reference TRBV3-1 and TRBJ1-2, is DTAVSQTPKYLVTQMGNDKSIKCEQNLGHDTMYWYKQDSKKFLKIMFSYNNKELIINETVPNRFSPKSPDKAHLNLHINSLELGDSAVYFCASSPSAFFYGCTFGSGTRLTVV.

V and J are TRBV27 and TRBJ2-2; 9 positions match TRBD1. This CDR3 comprises 16 residues. CDR1 is MNHEY, CDR2 SMNVEV, per germline (reference sequence). The junction had 10 bases not matched to a gene; V was cut back by 4 bases and J by 7 bases. The CDR3 nucleotides are TGTGCCAGCAGTTCTACAGGGGGCCTCCTCTTCGGGGAGCTGTTTTTT. Translated, it gives CASSSTGGLLFGELFF.

Concerning this clonotype: Being one base from a much bigger clone, this may be a read error. The chain has TRBV6-5 and TRBJ2-2; TRBD2 might be the D (5 bases). CDR3 length equals 13 residues. CDR1 and CDR2 from the germline V gene are MNHEY and SVGAGI. CDR3 nucleotide sequence: TGTGCCAGCAGTTCCCTACGGATCGGGGAGCTGCTTTTT. This codes for CASSSLRIGELLF.

This clonotype was found many times. The chain links TRBV28 to TRBJ2-7, with D possibly TRBD2 on 5 matching bases. This CDR3 comprises 13 residues. Germline-derived CDR1 and CDR2 are MDHEN and SYDVKM. Trimming removed 3 bases from V and 7 bases from J, with 13 bases in between. CDR3 nucleotide sequence: TGTGCCAGCAGTTTGAGCGCGGAGCGGGAGCAGTACTTC. Translation gives CASSLSAEREQYF.